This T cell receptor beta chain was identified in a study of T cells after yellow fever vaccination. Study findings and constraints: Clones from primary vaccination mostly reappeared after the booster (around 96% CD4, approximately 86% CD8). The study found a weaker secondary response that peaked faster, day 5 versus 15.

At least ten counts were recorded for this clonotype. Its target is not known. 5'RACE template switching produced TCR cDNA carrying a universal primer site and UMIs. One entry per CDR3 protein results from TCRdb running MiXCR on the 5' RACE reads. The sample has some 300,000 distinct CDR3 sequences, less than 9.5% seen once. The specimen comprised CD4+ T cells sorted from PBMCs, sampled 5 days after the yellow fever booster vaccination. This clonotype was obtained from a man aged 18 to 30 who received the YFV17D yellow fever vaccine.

The CDR3 nucleotides read TGCAGCGCCTTGCGGGACACGAATGAAAAACTGTTTTTT. Translation gives CSALRDTNEKLFF. This rearrangement joins TRBV29-1 to TRBJ1-4; the D gene is possibly TRBD1 (6 bases). The V end was cut by 7 bases, the J end by 5 bases, with 14 bases between. From germline, CDR1 is SQVTM and CDR2 ANQGSEA. The CDR3 has 13 residues.